This paragraph covers one T cell receptor (beta chain) sequence. The identical CDR3 is also encoded by other nucleotide sequences in the sample. This table comes from immunoSEQ multiplex PCR, and its TCRdb copy is limited to in-frame clones, with some not included. The table shows about 19,000 clones, with approximately 81% occurring only once. This sample was taken from a study of OX40 agonist ivuxolimab in advanced cancers. V was cut by 2 bases and J by 8 bases, with 6 bases left in between. This CDR3 is built from 12 residues. CDR1 and CDR2 (germline): MNHEY, SMNVEV (reference sequence). The sequence was collected from an adult with an advanced solid tumor such as melanoma, head and neck, liver or kidney cancer. This sample comprised CD4+ or CD8+ T cells sorted from blood, obtained in a trial of the OX40 agonist ivuxolimab. The chain is built from TRBV27 and TRBJ1-4, with D unresolved. CDR3 sequence: CASSLNGEKLFF. In nucleotides, the CDR3 is TGTGCCAGCAGTTTAAACGGCGAAAAACTGTTTTTT.